These 21 T cell receptor beta chains were all obtained from the same sample, sequenced in a study of cytomegalovirus exposure and HLA in healthy donors. Here immunoSEQ multiplex PCR was the method, and the copy in TCRdb shows in-frame clones only, minus some. The sample has 76,000 or so clones, around 94% seen once. What was sequenced was PBMCs. Source of these receptors: a woman between 18 and 29 years old in good health and CMV-seronegative.

The count of this clone is one. The V call is TRBV9, the J call TRBJ1-2, with 12 bases fitting TRBD1. The J segment lost 3 bases and the V segment lost 5 bases, leaving 11 bases of the junction unmatched. Germline V gene lookup returns CDR1 SGDLS and CDR2 YYNGEE. CDR3 length equals 17 residues. The CDR3: CASSTFVGQGADYGYTF. The DNA for the CDR3 is TGTGCCAGCAGTACATTCGTGGGACAGGGGGCAGACTATGGCTACACCTTC.

This sequence joins TRBV11-2 and TRBJ1-1, with 7 bases aligning to TRBD1. CDR1 and CDR2 (germline): SGHAT, FQNNGV. V dropped 1 base and J dropped 5; count of bases not matched to a gene: 4. The CDR3 runs 14 residues. CDR3 amino acids: CASSLGTGTTEAFF. Here the CDR3 DNA reads TGTGCCAGCAGCTTAGGGACAGGTACGACTGAAGCTTTCTTT.

The V and J genes are TRBV5-1 and TRBJ2-2, with 15 bases aligning to TRBD2. CDR1 is SGHRS, CDR2 YFSETQ, per germline. There are 18 residues in the CDR3. V trimming: 4 bases; J trimming: 4 bases; junction bases outside the gene matches: 8. The CDR3 DNA is TGCGCCAGCAGCCCTGGACTAGCGGGAGGGCCTCGCACCGGGGAGCTGTTTTTT. As protein: CASSPGLAGGPRTGELFF.

This sequence joins TRBV30 and TRBJ2-7, with D perhaps TRBD2 (5 bases). This CDR3 region has 14 residues. The V gene's germline CDR1 is GTSNPN and CDR2 SVGIG (reference sequence). V dropped 0 bases and J dropped 7 bases, with 16 bases sitting between them. CDR3 coding DNA: TGTGCCTGGAGTGTACGGGGTTCGTTTGATGAGCAGTACTTC. Protein: CAWSVRGSFDEQYF.

This rearrangement joins TRBV7-6 to TRBJ2-5; tentatively, D is TRBD1 (6 bases). Germline CDR1 and CDR2: SGHVS and FNYEAQ. Trimming removed 5 bases at V and 5 bases at J, with 18 bases between. This CDR3 has 15 amino acids. DNA for the CDR3: TGTGCCAGCAGCCAAGGGTGGGGGCGTGGGGAGACCCAGTACTTC. Translating it yields CASSQGWGRGETQYF.

V gene TRBV5-1 combines with J gene TRBJ2-7, with 7 nucleotides matching TRBD1. Germline CDR1 is SGHRS and CDR2 is YFSETQ. V was pared by 2 bases and J by 7 bases, with 6 bases of the junction left unmatched. This CDR3 has 13 residues. CDR3 coding DNA: TGCGCCAGCAGCTTCGGGACAGAAGGGGAGCAGTACTTC. It translates to CASSFGTEGEQYF.

The chain carries TRBV7-9 and TRBJ1-2; 8 bases line up with TRBD1. CDR3 length: 12 amino acids. V lost 8 bases and J lost 7; bases outside the gene matches: 6. Germline loops: CDR1 SEHNR, CDR2 FQNEAQ (reference sequence). Written as DNA, the CDR3 is TGTGCCAGCGTGCAGGGGGCGTCTGGCTACACCTTC. Translated, it gives CASVQGASGYTF.

Only a few counts were recorded for this clone. The chain couples TRBV20-1 to TRBJ1-2; the D gene is possibly TRBD1 (5 bases). This CDR3 has 11 residues. Germline V lookup: CDR1 DFQATT, CDR2 SNEGSKA (reference sequence). The CDR3 here is CRGGTTGGYTF. CDR3 coding DNA: TGCAGGGGGGGGACTACGGGTGGCTACACCTTC.

Worth noting for this clone: A read error may account for a junction end that differs from germline. The V gene is TRBV9, the J gene TRBJ2-1; 7 nucleotides match TRBD2. The length of the CDR3 is 16 residues. Germline assignment: CDR1 SGDLS and CDR2 YYNGEE. The CDR3, as DNA: TGTGCCAGCAGCCCGCGCGGAGCGGGATCCTCCAATGAGCAGTTCTTC. This codes for CASSPRGAGSSNEQFF.

The chain joins TRBV4-3 to TRBJ1-2; perhaps TRBD1 as D (6 bases). Trimming left V 0 bases short and J 7 bases short, with 18 bases between. The CDR3 spans 16 residues. Looked up from germline, CDR1 is LGHNA and CDR2 is YSLEER. The CDR3 loop reads CASSQDKRQGTPGYTF. The CDR3 DNA follows: TGCGCCAGCAGCCAAGATAAGCGGCAGGGGACCCCTGGCTACACCTTC.

This chain connects TRBV7-9 to TRBJ1-2, with TRBD1 matching over 8 bases. Germline V CDR1 and CDR2: SEHNR, FQNEAQ (reference sequence). The CDR3 totals 17 residues. V lost 7 bases, J lost 4 bases, and 17 bases stayed unmatched. The CDR3 nucleotides are TGTGCCAGCACCCCCCCCTCCGGGACAGGATTCCTCTATGGCTACACCTTC. The encoded protein is CASTPPSGTGFLYGYTF.

The rearrangement joins TRBV11-1 to TRBJ2-1; possible D gene TRBD1, 6 bases. From germline, CDR1 is SGHAT and CDR2 FQDESV (reference sequence). V was cut by 5 bases and J by 12 bases, with 17 bases left in between. The CDR3 contains 13 residues. For the CDR3, the DNA is TGTGCCAGCAGCCCAAACAGGGTAGGTGCGCAGTTCTTC. This encodes CASSPNRVGAQFF. Drawing the rest from reference TRBV11-1 and TRBJ2-1, the complete variable domain is EAEVAQSPRYKITEKSQAVAFWCDPISGHATLYWYRQILGQGPELLVQFQDESVVDDSQLPKDRFSAERLKGVDSTLKIQPAELGDSAMYLCASSPNRVGAQFFGPGTRLTVL.

The V and J genes are TRBV9 and TRBJ1-5, with 7 bases lining up with TRBD1. After removal of 3 bases from V and 5 bases from J, the junction contained 5 bases not matched to a gene. The CDR3 is made up of 14 amino acids. CDR1 is SGDLS and CDR2 is YYNGEE in the germline V gene. The CDR3 sequence is CASSGQGFDQPQHF. The DNA for the CDR3 is TGTGCCAGCAGCGGACAGGGATTTGATCAGCCCCAGCATTTT.

This sequence joins TRBV6-5 and TRBJ1-1; a possible D gene is TRBD1 (5 bases). Germline assignment: CDR1 MNHEY and CDR2 SVGAGI. The length of the CDR3 is 13 residues. V was trimmed by 2 bases and J by 4 bases, leaving 8 bases between them. The CDR3 loop reads CASSYGGSTEAFF. For the CDR3, the DNA is TGTGCCAGCAGTTACGGGGGGAGCACTGAAGCTTTCTTT.

This clone was found once. The chain has TRBV19 and TRBJ2-7; 11 bases align to TRBD2. There are 16 residues in the CDR3. CDR1 and CDR2 from the germline V gene are LNHDA and SQIVND (reference sequence). The V segment lost 4 bases and the J segment 4 bases; nucleotides outside the gene matches: 9. CDR3 protein: CASSTQIAGGPYEQYF. For the CDR3, the DNA is TGTGCCAGTAGTACCCAAATAGCGGGAGGGCCATACGAGCAGTACTTC. Full variable domain (remainder filled in from reference TRBV19 and TRBJ2-7): DGGITQSPKYLFRKEGQNVTLSCEQNLNHDAMYWYRQDPGQGLRLIYYSQIVNDFQKGDIAEGYSVSREKKESFPLTVTSAQKNPTAFYLCASSTQIAGGPYEQYFGPGTRLTVT.

This clone was seen only once. V usage is TRBV18 and J usage is TRBJ2-3; TRBD2 aligns across 11 bases. CDR3 length: 16 amino acids. Germline CDR1 and CDR2: KGHSH and LQKENI. Losses at the gene ends were 4 bases for V and 5 bases for J; bases not matched to a gene: 8. The CDR3 spells CASSLETSGVGDTQYF. For the CDR3, the DNA is TGTGCCAGCTCACTCGAGACTAGCGGGGTTGGAGATACGCAGTATTTT.

The chain has TRBV7-2 and TRBJ2-5, with D possibly TRBD1 on 5 matching bases. The V gene's germline CDR1 is SGHTA and CDR2 FQGNSA. Trimming cost V 2 bases and J 5 bases, with 12 bases left between them. The CDR3 totals 14 residues. CDR3 residues: CASSLYRGAETQYF. The CDR3 region has the DNA TGTGCCAGCAGCTTATATAGGGGCGCGGAGACCCAGTACTTC.

The V gene is TRBV4-1, the J gene TRBJ1-3, with D hard to call. Germline loops: CDR1 MGHRA, CDR2 YSYEKL. This CDR3 spans 14 amino acids. The V end lost 0 bases, the J end lost 3 bases, and 6 bases lay between the germline ends. The CDR3 DNA reads as TGCGCCAGCAGCCAAGAGAGGCGTGGAAACACCATATATTTT. Amino acids: CASSQERRGNTIYF.

The chain carries TRBV5-1 and TRBJ1-5, with no clear D. V was clipped by 7 bases and J by 3 bases, with 11 bases between them. This CDR3 is 13 amino acids long. The germline CDR1 and CDR2 sequences are SGHRS and YFSETQ. CDR3 protein: CASSQSYNQPQHF. CDR3 in DNA: TGCGCCAGCTCCCAGTCTTACAATCAGCCCCAGCATTTT.

V gene TRBV6-5 combines with J gene TRBJ1-1; 9 bases align to TRBD1. The V gene end was trimmed by 10 bases and the J gene end by 5 bases; junction bases not matched to a gene: 8. Germline lookup yields CDR1 MNHEY and CDR2 SVGAGI. The CDR3 is 13 residues long. The CDR3 protein is CATKRQGGTEAFF. Here the CDR3 DNA reads TGTGCCACCAAAAGACAGGGGGGGACTGAAGCTTTCTTT.

The chain employs TRBV6-6 and TRBJ2-1; D remains unclear. The V end lost 4 bases, the J end lost 0 bases, and 13 bases lay between the germline ends. This CDR3 has 16 amino acids. Germline lookup yields CDR1 MNHNY and CDR2 SVGAGI (reference sequence). The CDR3 bases are TGTGCCAGCAGTTCCGCGAGCGAAAGCTCCTACAATGAGCAGTTCTTC. It is translated as CASSSASESSYNEQFF.